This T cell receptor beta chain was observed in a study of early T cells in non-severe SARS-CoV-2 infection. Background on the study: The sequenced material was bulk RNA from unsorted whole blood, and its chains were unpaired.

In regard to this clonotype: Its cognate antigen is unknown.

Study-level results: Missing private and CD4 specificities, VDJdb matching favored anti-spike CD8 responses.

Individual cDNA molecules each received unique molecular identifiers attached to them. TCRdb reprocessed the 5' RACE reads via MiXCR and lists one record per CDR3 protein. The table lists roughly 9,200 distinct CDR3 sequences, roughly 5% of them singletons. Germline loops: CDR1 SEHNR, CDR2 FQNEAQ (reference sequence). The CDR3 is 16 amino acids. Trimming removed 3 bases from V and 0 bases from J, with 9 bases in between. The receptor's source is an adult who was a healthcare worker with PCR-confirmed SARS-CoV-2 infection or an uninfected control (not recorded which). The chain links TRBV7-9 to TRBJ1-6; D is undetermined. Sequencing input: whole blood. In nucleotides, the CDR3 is TGTGCCAGCAGCTTTCTAAGTCACTCCTATAATTCACCCCTCCACTTT. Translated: CASSFLSHSYNSPLHF. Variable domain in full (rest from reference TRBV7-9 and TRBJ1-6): DTGVSQNPRHKITKRGQNVTFRCDPISEHNRLYWYRQTLGQGPEFLTYFQNEAQLEKSRLLSDRFSAERPKGSFSTLEIQRTEQGDSAMYLCASSFLSHSYNSPLHFGNGTRLTVT.